One sample yielded the 2 T cell receptor beta chains listed below, sequenced in a study of T cells after yellow fever vaccination. MiXCR was run by TCRdb on the 5' RACE reads, yielding one entry per CDR3 protein. Here the sample spans some 240,000 distinct CDR3 sequences, about 3% being singletons. Specimen: CD4+ T cells sorted from PBMCs, collected 10 days after the yellow fever booster vaccination. These receptors originate from a young man who received the YFV17D yellow fever vaccine.

The sample holds many counts of this clonotype. The CDR3, as DNA: TGTGCCAGCAGTCCGAGGACAGCCCAAGAGACCCAGTACTTC. Translating it yields CASSPRTAQETQYF. The gene calls are TRBV12-3 or TRBV12-4 and TRBJ2-5; a possible D gene is TRBD1 (6 bases). V lost 5 bases and J lost 1, with 11 bases in between. There are 14 residues in the CDR3.

The V and J genes are TRBV6-5 and TRBJ1-6, with TRBD1 matching over 7 bases. From germline, CDR1 is MNHEY and CDR2 SVGAGI. The CDR3 runs 17 residues. J lost 4 bases, V lost 5 bases, and 11 bases had no gene match. CDR3 coding DNA: TGTGCCAGCAGTGACGACTTGGGACAGCCATATAATTCACCCCTCCACTTT. It is translated as CASSDDLGQPYNSPLHF.